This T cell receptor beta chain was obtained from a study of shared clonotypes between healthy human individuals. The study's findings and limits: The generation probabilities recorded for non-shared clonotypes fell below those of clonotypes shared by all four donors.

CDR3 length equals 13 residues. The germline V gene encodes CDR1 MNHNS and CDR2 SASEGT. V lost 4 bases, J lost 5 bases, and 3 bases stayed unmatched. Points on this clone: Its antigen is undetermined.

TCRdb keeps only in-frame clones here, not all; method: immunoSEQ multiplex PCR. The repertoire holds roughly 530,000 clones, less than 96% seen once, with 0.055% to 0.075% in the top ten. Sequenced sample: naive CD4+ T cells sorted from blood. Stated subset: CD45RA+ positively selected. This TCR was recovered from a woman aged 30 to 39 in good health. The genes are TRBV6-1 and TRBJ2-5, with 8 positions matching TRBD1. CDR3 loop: CASSGDRRETQYF. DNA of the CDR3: TGTGCCAGCAGTGGGGACAGGCGGGAGACCCAGTACTTC.